This T cell receptor beta chain was identified during a study of T-cell reconstitution after alpha-beta-depleted transplantation in children. The study's findings and limits: In patients about two months after transplant, alpha-beta T cells reportedly arose from several hundred expanded graft clones. T-cell counts and diversity at one year following transplant were attributed mainly to newly produced T cells.

Unique molecular identifiers tagged the TCRbeta library. TCRdb fed the PCR reads into MiXCR, producing one record per CDR3 protein. The data contain hundreds of thousands of distinct CDR3 sequences, 23% of them seen just once; the ten biggest clones take up 11% to 15%. Trimming stripped 4 bases from V and 0 bases from J, with 9 bases between. Germline-derived CDR1 and CDR2 are DFQATT and SNEGSKA (reference sequence). The CDR3 covers 14 residues. A note on this clonotype: What it binds is unknown.

The input for sequencing was PBMCs, mostly from graft donor cells, taken 360 days after TCRalphabeta/CD19-depleted stem cell transplant. V usage is TRBV20-1 and J usage is TRBJ2-2; D is perhaps TRBD1 (5 bases). The sequence came from a boy younger than two who had a stem cell transplant for acute myeloid leukemia, so the T cells may come from the graft donor. DNA of the CDR3: TGCAGTGCTACGGACAATTCGAACACCGGGGAGCTGTTTTTT. Its protein is CSATDNSNTGELFF.